These 8 T cell receptor beta chains share one sample of origin, sequenced in a study of T cell repertoires in cytomegalovirus infection. Antigens for these TCRs are unknown. From the reads, TCRdb called clonotypes with MiXCR, one entry per CDR3 protein. This table has about 52,000 distinct CDR3 sequences, 15% to 20% appearing once. The sequencing used CD8+ T cells from cultured PBMCs, collected from culture after CMV antigen stimulation. Receptor source: a human donor in good health (CMV status not recorded). Some clones in this sample may be carry-over from other donors' samples.

The chain links TRBV7-2 to TRBJ1-6; TRBD1 might be the D (5 bases). The V and J ends lost 5 bases and 8 bases respectively, with 16 bases between them. The CDR3 extends over 15 amino acids. Germline lookup yields CDR1 SGHTA and CDR2 FQGNSA. The CDR3 spells CASSTAGQGDSPLHF. CDR3 DNA sequence: TGTGCCAGCAGCACAGCGGGGCAGGGAGATTCACCCCTCCACTTT.

The CDR3 nucleotides read TGTGCCAGCAGTTTGTCCTCTCCTGAGCGGGGGGGCCAAGGCGAGCAGTACTTC. The encoded protein is CASSLSSPERGGQGEQYF. V usage is TRBV27 and J usage is TRBJ2-7, with 10 bases identical to TRBD2. This CDR3 region has 18 residues. Trimming took 3 bases from V and 6 from J; bases not matched to a gene: 17. Per the germline V gene, CDR1 is MNHEY and CDR2 is SMNVEV (reference sequence).

The chain recombines TRBV7-6 with TRBJ1-4, with 7 positions matching TRBD1. The CDR3 has 13 residues. With 6 bases clipped from V and 12 bases from J, the junction kept 10 bases outside the gene matches. The V gene's germline CDR1 is SGHVS and CDR2 FNYEAQ. The CDR3 nucleotides are TGTGCCAGCAGTCCCCGACAGGGATGGGAACTGTTTTTT. Translation: CASSPRQGWELFF. The complete variable domain, with remaining parts taken from reference TRBV7-6 and TRBJ1-4, reads GAGVSQSPRYKVTKRGQDVALRCDPISGHVSLYWYRQALGQGPEFLTYFNYEAQQDKSGLPNDRFSAERPEGSISTLTIQRTEQRDSAMYRCASSPRQGWELFFGSGTQLSVL.

This clonotype was detected a few times. CDR3 nucleotide sequence: TGTGCCAGCAGCGGGGATGAAAAACTGTTTTTT. Its protein product is CASSGDEKLFF. This chain links TRBV7-1 with TRBJ1-4; no clear D gene. TRBV7-1 is an open reading frame whose function is uncertain. The CDR3 loop spans 11 amino acids. Deletions cut 5 bases from V and 6 bases from J, with 4 bases between.

This chain links TRBV4-3 with TRBJ1-2; tentatively, D is TRBD1 (5 bases). Germline V CDR1 and CDR2: LGHNA, YSLEER. The CDR3 covers 15 residues. Trimming shortened V by 4 bases and J by 3 bases, and 15 bases separated the two germline ends. The CDR3 region is CASSPHQGMDYGYTF. The CDR3 region has the DNA TGCGCCAGCAGCCCCCACCAGGGTATGGACTATGGCTACACCTTC.

V gene TRBV6-2 or TRBV6-3 combines with J gene TRBJ2-5; 8 bases are a match to TRBD2. The CDR3 has 14 amino acids. Germline CDR1 reads MNHEY; CDR2 reads SVGEGT. Germline trimming cut 3 bases from V and 3 bases from J; bases unmatched to any gene: 3. The CDR3 DNA reads TGTGCCAGCAGTTATCGGCGGGGGGAAGAGACCCAGTACTTC. Protein sequence: CASSYRRGEETQYF.

This clonotype was found a few times. V usage is TRBV12-3 or TRBV12-4 and J usage is TRBJ1-1; D uncertain. V was trimmed by 6 bases and J by 7 bases, leaving 6 bases between them. The CDR3 totals 10 residues. In DNA, the CDR3 is TGTGCCAGCAGAGGTCGTGAAGCTTTCTTT. The encoded protein is CASRGREAFF.

The chain employs TRBV11-1 and TRBJ2-7; either TRBD1 or TRBD2 may fit D (5 bases each). The CDR3 has 14 amino acids. The germline CDR1 and CDR2 sequences are SGHAT and FQDESV (reference sequence). The V and J ends lost 5 bases and 0 bases respectively, with 11 bases between them. This CDR3 reads CASSRGDGSYEQYF. DNA for the CDR3: TGTGCCAGCAGCCGTGGGGACGGCTCCTACGAGCAGTACTTC.